This T cell receptor beta chain appears in the sequencing data of a study of T cell responses to AZD1222 COVID-19 vaccine. Overall study results and limits: A reported finding is that nearly half of spike-specific TCRs target unmutated variant regions. Spike-specific TCRs gained breadth and depth after people received two AZD1222 doses.

As regards this clone: What it recognizes is unknown.

Germline V gene data show CDR1 as LNHDA and CDR2 as SQIVND (reference sequence). The V and J ends lost 7 bases and 4 bases, in that order; junction bases with no gene match: 8. CDR3 length: 14 residues. Sequencing used immunoSEQ multiplex PCR; TCRdb keeps in-frame clones, though not all of them. In the table there are approximately 71,000 clones, roughly 90% of which are singletons. The chain joins TRBV19 to TRBJ1-1; 8 nucleotides match TRBD1. Here the sequenced sample was peripheral blood, taken on day 0 of AZD1222 vaccination. The source of this sequence is an adult in good health. CDR3 in amino acids: CASKDRERVTEAFF. In nucleotides, the CDR3 is TGTGCCAGTAAGGACAGGGAAAGGGTCACTGAAGCTTTCTTT.